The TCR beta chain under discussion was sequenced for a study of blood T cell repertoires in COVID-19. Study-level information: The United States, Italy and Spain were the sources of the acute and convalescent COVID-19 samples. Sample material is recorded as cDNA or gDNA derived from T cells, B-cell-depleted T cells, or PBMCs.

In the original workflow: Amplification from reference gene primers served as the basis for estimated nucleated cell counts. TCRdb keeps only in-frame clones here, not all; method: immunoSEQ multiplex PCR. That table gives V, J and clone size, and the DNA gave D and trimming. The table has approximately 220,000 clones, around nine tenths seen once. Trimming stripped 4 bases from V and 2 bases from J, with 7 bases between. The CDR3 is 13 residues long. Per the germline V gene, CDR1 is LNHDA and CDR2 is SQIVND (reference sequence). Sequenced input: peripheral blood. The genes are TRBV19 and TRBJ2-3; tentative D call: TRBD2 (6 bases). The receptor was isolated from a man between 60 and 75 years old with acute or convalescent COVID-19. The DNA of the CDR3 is TGTGCCAGTAGTAGGGGGGTCACAGATACGCAGTATTTT. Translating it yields CASSRGVTDTQYF.